This record covers a single T cell receptor beta chain. This record comes from a study of shared clonotypes between healthy human individuals. Profiled with immunoSEQ multiplex PCR; TCRdb holds only in-frame clones, not every one. Counted here are about 2.4 million clones, over 85% occurring once; the ten biggest clones make up under 0.15%. Per the germline V gene, CDR1 is MNHNS and CDR2 is SASEGT. V shed 6 bases, J shed 7 bases, and the junction held 7 bases outside the gene matches. This CDR3 has 14 residues. V usage is TRBV6-1 and J usage is TRBJ1-2; 11 nucleotides agree with TRBD1. This clonotype was obtained from a man aged 18 to 29 in good health. The specimen was naive CD4+ T cells sorted from blood. Noted subset: CD45RA+ positively selected. CDR3 sequence (DNA): TGTGCCAGCAGACCGGGACAGGGGGTAGTTGGCTACACCTTC. The encoded protein is CASRPGQGVVGYTF.